This T cell receptor (beta chain) was documented in a study of CD8 T cells in ankylosing spondylitis. Germline V lookup: CDR1 MDHEN, CDR2 SYDVKM. The trim removed 5 bases at V and 7 bases at J, leaving 9 bases unmatched. The CDR3 spans 15 residues. This clonotype was observed a handful of times. Antigen unknown. Scientists made TCR beta libraries using quantitative 5'-RACE with molecular barcodes. Each CDR3 protein gets one entry after TCRdb re-called the 5' RACE reads with MiXCR. Altogether about 350,000 distinct CDR3 sequences are present, 20% to 25% being singletons, with the ten largest covering 13%. General study points: Clones linked to disease were reported to show significant enrichment in matched ankylosing spondylitis synovial fluid. Made up of eight or nine highly homologous variants, a TCR beta motif appeared characteristic of ankylosing spondylitis blood. Earlier studies detected some motif variants in reactive arthritis synovial fluid and blood.

The TCR was taken from a male donor with ankylosing spondylitis or in good health (not recorded which). This sequence joins TRBV28 and TRBJ2-4, with TRBD1 identical over 9 bases. Sequenced sample: blood, either unsorted or a sorted T cell fraction (not recorded which). CDR3 region: CASSPPGQGNNIQYF. The CDR3 bases are TGTGCCAGCAGTCCTCCGGGACAGGGAAATAACATTCAGTACTTC.